This T cell receptor beta chain was captured in a study of vaccination and CD4 T cells after COVID-19. Study-wide context: Testing by nasal swab PCR showed convalescent patients to be SARS-CoV-2 positive; fewer than ten were mild and one was severe. In the convalescent cohort, there were six males and four females, two of them Hispanic.

Sequencing of DNA taken from cultured CD4+ T cells relied on the Oncomine TCR Beta short-read assay. TCRdb redid the calling of the PCR reads with MiXCR, one entry per CDR3 protein. The sample shows fewer than 25,000 distinct CDR3 sequences, roughly 41% of them seen only once. Remarks on this clonotype: Its cognate antigen is unknown.

Study-level points and caveats: The median count of SARS-CoV-2-reactive clonotypes rose from roughly 21 to 40, not significantly.

Germline loops: CDR1 LNHNV, CDR2 YYDKDF (reference sequence). V was cut by 0 bases and J by 8 bases, with 13 bases left in between. CDR3 length equals 14 residues. The time point here: late sampling 161 to 241 days after vaccination in a few convalescent patients. Treatment meaning: roughly 10-day PBMC culture with coronavirus spike peptide pools or control peptides (ViraFEST assay). The V and J genes are TRBV15 and TRBJ1-1; D may be TRBD1 (6 bases). The receptor was derived from a human donor who had recovered from COVID-19. Sequencing used CD4+ T cells from blood, cultured in vitro, obtained about 7 months after SARS-CoV-2 vaccination. Written as DNA, the CDR3 is TGTGCCACCAGCAGAGATTACAGGGAGGCCGAAGCTTTCTTT. Residues: CATSRDYREAEAFF.